This TCR beta chain comes out of a study of blood T cell repertoires in COVID-19. Study-level information: In each case, the material was cDNA or gDNA derived from T cells, B-cell-depleted T cells, or PBMCs.

In the authors' methods: Amplification of reference gene primers was used by the study to estimate nucleated cell counts. Profiling relied on immunoSEQ multiplex PCR, and the TCRdb table lists in-frame clones only, not all of them. The V and J calls and the clone size are those of that table, but D and trimming were determined from the DNA. The sample records tens of thousands of clones, about 90% being singletons. The sequence came from a woman aged 50 to 60 with active or convalescent COVID-19. The sample consisted of peripheral blood.

The CDR3 DNA follows: TGTGCCAGTAGTTACCTCGGTCGGAATGAAAAACTGTTTTTT. Residues: CASSYLGRNEKLFF. This rearrangement joins TRBV19 to TRBJ1-4; D unclear. This CDR3 is built from 14 residues. The V end lost 5 bases, the J end lost 5 bases, and 12 bases lay between the germline ends. Per the germline V gene, CDR1 is LNHDA and CDR2 is SQIVND (reference sequence).